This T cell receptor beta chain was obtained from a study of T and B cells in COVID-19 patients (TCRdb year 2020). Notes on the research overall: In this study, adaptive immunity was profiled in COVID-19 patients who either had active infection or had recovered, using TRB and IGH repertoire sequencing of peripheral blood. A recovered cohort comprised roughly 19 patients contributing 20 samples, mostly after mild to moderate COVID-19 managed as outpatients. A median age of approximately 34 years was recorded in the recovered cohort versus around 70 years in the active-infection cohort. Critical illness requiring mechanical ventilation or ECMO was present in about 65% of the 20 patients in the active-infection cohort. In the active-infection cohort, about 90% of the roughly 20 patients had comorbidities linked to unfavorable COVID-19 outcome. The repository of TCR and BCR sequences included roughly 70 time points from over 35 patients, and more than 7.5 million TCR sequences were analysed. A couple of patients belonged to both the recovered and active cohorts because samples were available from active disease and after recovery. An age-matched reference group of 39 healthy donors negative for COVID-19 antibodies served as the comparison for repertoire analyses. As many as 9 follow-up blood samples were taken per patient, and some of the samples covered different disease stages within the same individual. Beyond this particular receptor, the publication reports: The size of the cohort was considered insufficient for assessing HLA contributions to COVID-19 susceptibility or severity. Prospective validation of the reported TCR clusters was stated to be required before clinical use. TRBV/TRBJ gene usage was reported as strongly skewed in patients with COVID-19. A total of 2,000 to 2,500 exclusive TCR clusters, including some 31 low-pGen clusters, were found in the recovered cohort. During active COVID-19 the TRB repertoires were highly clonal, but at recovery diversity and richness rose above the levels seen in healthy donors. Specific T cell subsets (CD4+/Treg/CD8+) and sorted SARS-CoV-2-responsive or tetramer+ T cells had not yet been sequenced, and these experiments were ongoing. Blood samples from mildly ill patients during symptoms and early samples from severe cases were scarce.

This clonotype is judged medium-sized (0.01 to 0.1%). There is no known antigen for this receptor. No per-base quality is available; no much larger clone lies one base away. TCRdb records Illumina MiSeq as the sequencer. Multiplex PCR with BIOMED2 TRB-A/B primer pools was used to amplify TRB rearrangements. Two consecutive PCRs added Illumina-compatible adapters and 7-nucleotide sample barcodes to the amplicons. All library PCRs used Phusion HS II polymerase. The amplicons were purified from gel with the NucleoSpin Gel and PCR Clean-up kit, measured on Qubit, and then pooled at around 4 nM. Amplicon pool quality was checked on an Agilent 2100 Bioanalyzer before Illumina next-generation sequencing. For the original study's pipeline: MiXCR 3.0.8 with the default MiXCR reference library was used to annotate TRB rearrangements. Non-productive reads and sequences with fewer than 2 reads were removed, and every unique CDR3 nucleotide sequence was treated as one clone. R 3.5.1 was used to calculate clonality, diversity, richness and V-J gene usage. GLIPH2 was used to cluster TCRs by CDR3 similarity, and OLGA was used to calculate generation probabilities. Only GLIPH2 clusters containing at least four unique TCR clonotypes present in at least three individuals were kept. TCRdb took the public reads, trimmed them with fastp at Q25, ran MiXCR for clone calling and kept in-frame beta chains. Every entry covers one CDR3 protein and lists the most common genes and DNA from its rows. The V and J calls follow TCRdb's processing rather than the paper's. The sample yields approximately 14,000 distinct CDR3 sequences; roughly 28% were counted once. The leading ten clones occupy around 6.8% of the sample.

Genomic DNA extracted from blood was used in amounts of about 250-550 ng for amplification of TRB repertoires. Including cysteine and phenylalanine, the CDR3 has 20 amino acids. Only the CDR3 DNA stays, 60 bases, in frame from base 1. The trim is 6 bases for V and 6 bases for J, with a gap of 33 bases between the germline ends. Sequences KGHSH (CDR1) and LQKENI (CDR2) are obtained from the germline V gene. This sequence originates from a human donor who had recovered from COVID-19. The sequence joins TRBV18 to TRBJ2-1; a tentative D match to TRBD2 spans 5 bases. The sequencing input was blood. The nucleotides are TGTGCCAGCTCGCAGAGAGGGTTTGGGTCGGGCCCAATAGCCCTCAATGAGCAGTTCTTC. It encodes CASSQRGFGSGPIALNEQFF.